The TCR beta chain under discussion was sequenced for a study of cytomegalovirus exposure and HLA in healthy donors. Per the germline V gene, CDR1 is MNHNS and CDR2 is SASEGT. The CDR3 consists of 14 residues. With 4 bases clipped from V and 3 bases from J, the junction kept 3 bases outside the gene matches. The PCR was carried out with 60 Vbeta primers and 13 Jbeta primers. Assay: immunoSEQ multiplex PCR; the TCRdb copy retains only in-frame clones and omits some. The sample carries about 160,000 clones, almost 80% recorded once. The receptor comes from a man aged 18 to 29 in good health and CMV-seropositive. The chain couples TRBV6-1 to TRBJ1-5; 7 bases match TRBD1. The material sequenced was PBMCs. Written as DNA, the CDR3 is TGTGCCAGCAGTGGACAGGGTTACAATCAGCCCCAGCATTTT. It translates to CASSGQGYNQPQHF.